This entry concerns a single T cell receptor beta chain. The CDR3 has 19 amino acids. Trimming cost V 1 base and J 0 bases; bases outside gene matches: 13. CDR1 SNHLY and CDR2 FYNNEI come from the germline V gene. These data come from a study of blood T cell repertoires in COVID-19. Background on the study: Samples of COVID-19 (acute and convalescent) were obtained from the United States, Italy and Spain. PBMCs, B-cell-depleted T cells, or T cells were the source of the cDNA or gDNA that made up the material.

Authors' methods: Counts of nucleated cells, estimated from reference gene primer amplification, were obtained. Assay used: immunoSEQ multiplex PCR; TCRdb lists only in-frame clones, some missing. V and J calls and clone size are those listed in that table; D and trimming were worked out from the DNA. Of about 110,000 clones listed, 70% to 90% are singletons. The chain employs TRBV2 and TRBJ1-1, with TRBD1 matching 8 bases. The source is a man aged 50 to 59 with active or convalescent COVID-19. The sequenced sample was peripheral blood. CDR3 region: CASSEGTGLIPILNTEAFF. In nucleotides, the CDR3 is TGTGCCAGCAGTGAAGGGACAGGGCTTATACCCATCTTGAACACTGAAGCTTTCTTT.